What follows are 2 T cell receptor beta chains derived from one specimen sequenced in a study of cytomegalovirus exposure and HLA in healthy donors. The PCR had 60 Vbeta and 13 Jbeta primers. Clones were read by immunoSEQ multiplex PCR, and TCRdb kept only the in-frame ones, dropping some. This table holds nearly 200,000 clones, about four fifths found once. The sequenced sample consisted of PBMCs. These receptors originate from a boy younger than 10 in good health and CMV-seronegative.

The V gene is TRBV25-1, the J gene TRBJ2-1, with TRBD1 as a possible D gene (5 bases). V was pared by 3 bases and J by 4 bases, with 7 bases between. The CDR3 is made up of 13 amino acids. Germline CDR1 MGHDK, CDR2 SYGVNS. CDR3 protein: CASSETAYNEQFF. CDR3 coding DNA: TGTGCCAGCAGTGAGACAGCATACAATGAGCAGTTCTTC.

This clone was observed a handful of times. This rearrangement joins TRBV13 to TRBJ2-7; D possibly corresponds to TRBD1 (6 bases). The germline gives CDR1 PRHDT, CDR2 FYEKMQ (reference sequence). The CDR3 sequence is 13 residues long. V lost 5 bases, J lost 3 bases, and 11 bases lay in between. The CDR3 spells CASSLNRDYEQYF. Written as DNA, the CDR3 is TGTGCCAGCAGCCTCAACAGGGACTACGAGCAGTACTTC. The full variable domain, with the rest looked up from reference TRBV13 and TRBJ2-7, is AAGVIQSPRHLIKEKRETATLKCYPIPRHDTVYWYQQGPGQDPQFLISFYEKMQSDKGSIPDRFSAQQFSDYHSELNMSSLELGDSALYFCASSLNRDYEQYFGPGTRLTVT.